The next 11 T cell receptor beta chains were all read from a single sample in a study of blood T cell repertoires in COVID-19. Profiling relied on immunoSEQ multiplex PCR, and the TCRdb table lists in-frame clones only, not all of them. The sample shows a few hundred thousand clones, 75% to 95% of them seen only once. Sample: peripheral blood. The origin of the receptors is a woman aged 25 to 45 with COVID-19, enrolled during active disease.

V is TRBV7-9 and J is TRBJ1-3, with a weak D call TRBD1 (5 bases). Trimming cost V 3 bases and J 4 bases, with 10 bases left between them. From germline, CDR1 is SEHNR and CDR2 FQNEAQ (reference sequence). CDR3 length: 14 residues. Here the CDR3 reads CASSFRATGNTIYF. In DNA, the CDR3 is TGTGCCAGCAGCTTCAGGGCGACGGGAAACACCATATATTTT.

The chain has TRBV6-2 or TRBV6-3 and TRBJ2-4, with D possibly matching TRBD2 (5 bases). The CDR3 totals 18 residues. Trimming left V 0 bases short and J 6 bases short, with 21 bases between. CDR1 is MNHEY and CDR2 is SVGEGT in the germline V gene. CDR3 protein: CASSYSTYGIGPGNIQYF. The CDR3 nucleotides are TGTGCCAGCAGTTACTCGACGTACGGGATTGGGCCCGGAAACATTCAGTACTTC.

V usage is TRBV6-5 and J usage is TRBJ1-5; possibly TRBD1 for D (5 bases). The CDR3 runs 15 residues. The V gene lost 4 bases and the J gene lost 2 bases, with 12 bases spanning the gap. Germline values: CDR1 MNHEY, CDR2 SVGAGI. The CDR3 DNA follows: TGTGCCAGCAGTTCCAGGGACTTGGGCAATCAGCCCCAGCATTTT. Amino acids: CASSSRDLGNQPQHF.

The V and J genes are TRBV11-3 and TRBJ2-1; D possibly corresponds to TRBD2 (5 bases). Per germline, CDR1 SGHNT and CDR2 YENEEA. The germline V and J ends were trimmed by 3 bases and 2 bases, with 11 bases remaining between them. The CDR3 has 15 residues. CDR3 sequence: CASSFGRAAYNEQFF. In nucleotides, the CDR3 is TGTGCCAGCAGCTTCGGGCGGGCCGCCTACAATGAGCAGTTCTTC.

This chain joins TRBV11-2 and TRBJ1-2, with TRBD1 matching 7 bases. CDR3 length: 15 amino acids. V lost 5 bases, J lost 3 bases, and 9 bases stayed unmatched. Germline-derived CDR1 and CDR2 are SGHAT and FQNNGV. The CDR3 region has the DNA TGTGCCAGCAGCCGCGACAGGGTGAAAGACTATGGCTACACCTTC. Translated, it gives CASSRDRVKDYGYTF.

The chain has TRBV9 and TRBJ2-1; 11 bases align to TRBD2. CDR1 is SGDLS, CDR2 YYNGEE, per germline. V lost 4 bases to trimming and J lost 3 bases; unmatched junction nucleotides: 9. There are 17 residues in the CDR3. The CDR3 reads CASSSGTSGPFYNEQFF. The CDR3 nucleotides read TGTGCCAGCAGCTCTGGGACTAGCGGACCATTCTACAATGAGCAGTTCTTC.

The chain carries TRBV4-1 and TRBJ2-3; 9 positions match TRBD1. Germline V gene lookup returns CDR1 MGHRA and CDR2 YSYEKL. The length of the CDR3 is 13 residues. V dropped 3 bases and J dropped 14; count of bases not matched to a gene: 9. In nucleotides, the CDR3 is TGCGCCAGCAGCCAGGCCCCGGGACAGGGTTCGTATTTT. Its translation: CASSQAPGQGSYF.

The chain uses TRBV6-5 and TRBJ1-1; 7 bases are a match to TRBD1. The trim removed 8 bases at V and 3 bases at J, leaving 9 bases unmatched. The V gene's germline CDR1 is MNHEY and CDR2 SVGAGI. The CDR3 extends over 14 amino acids. The CDR3, as DNA: TGTGCCAGCTACTTTATCACAGGGGACACTGAAGCTTTCTTT. Protein sequence: CASYFITGDTEAFF.

This sequence joins TRBV5-4 and TRBJ2-7; 7 bases are a match to TRBD1. This CDR3 is 17 amino acids long. J gave up 0 bases and V 1 base, and 10 bases lay outside the gene matches. Germline CDR1 and CDR2: SGHNT and YYREEE (reference sequence). The CDR3 spells CASSLPRAGGSSYEQYF. CDR3 nucleotides: TGTGCCAGCAGCTTGCCCCGCGCAGGGGGTTCCTCCTACGAGCAGTACTTC.

The rearrangement links TRBV4-1 to TRBJ1-3; D remains unclear. V was shortened by 0 bases and J by 0 bases, with 12 bases between the two germline ends. The CDR3 length is 17 residues. The germline gives CDR1 MGHRA, CDR2 YSYEKL. The CDR3 region is CASSQDGLPDSGNTIYF. The CDR3 DNA reads as TGCGCCAGCAGCCAAGATGGACTCCCGGACTCTGGAAACACCATATATTTT.

The genes are TRBV19 and TRBJ1-6, with D uncertain. Germline values: CDR1 LNHDA, CDR2 SQIVND (reference sequence). V was clipped by 7 bases and J by 0 bases, with 13 bases between them. There are 16 residues in the CDR3. DNA of the CDR3: TGTGCCAGTAATCGGGGTGTCGGCTCCTATAATTCACCCCTCCACTTT. Translation gives CASNRGVGSYNSPLHF.